The entry that follows covers one TCR beta chain sequence. This clone was found once. What this receptor recognizes is not known. Nothing much larger sits one base from this clone, and base qualities are not available. This specimen comes from a study of blood T cell repertoires in COVID-19 (dated by TCRdb to 2020 to 2021). With respect to the entire study: Samples covering the acute and convalescent phases of COVID-19 were provided by collaborators in the United States, Italy and Spain. The prospective study material was composed of cDNA or gDNA derived from T cells, B-cell-depleted T cells, or PBMCs. The dataset comprised deeply sampled blood TCRbeta repertoires from subjects exposed to, actively infected with, or recovered from COVID-19. A freely available public database, intended as a resource for researchers studying the immune response to SARS-CoV-2, is where the repertoires were released. The samples were drawn from two sources: the first 160 participants of the ongoing ImmuneRACE study, and over 1,000 subjects contributed by 6 global collaborators. A de-identified subject ID, COVID-19 status, age in years and sex were almost always included in the sample metadata. Where HLA class I and class II types were available, the types were taken from metadata supplied by the sample provider, not from assay-based typing.

For CDR1 and CDR2, the germline V gene lists MNHEY and SVGAGI. The V and J ends are trimmed by 6 bases and 1 base, leaving 12 bases between them. Spanning cysteine to phenylalanine, the CDR3 consists of 14 amino acids. Of all the DNA, just the CDR3 is kept, 42 bases in frame from base 1. Results the study describes overall, beyond this receptor: The amount of clinical and demographic metadata varied by source and participant and was provided uncurated.

TCRbeta CDR3 regions were amplified from genomic DNA by means of the immunoSEQ Assay, a bias-controlled multiplex PCR. In the authors' own workflow: Nucleated cell counts per sample were estimated from amplification of reference gene primers within the assay. To quantify the absolute abundance of each unique TCRbeta CDR3 rearrangement, sequence reads were collapsed and filtered. For each sample, productive Simpson clonality was calculated as the square root of Simpson's diversity index across productive rearrangements. The table was pulled from immuneACCESS by TCRdb, which kept in-frame rearrangements only. Such tables lose some clones; where checked, under half of the loss comes from unresolved V genes, and the rest has no known cause. V and J calls and clone size are copied from that table; D and trimming were computed from the DNA. The sample yields about 240,000 clones; about 80% were counted once. Clones ranked in the top ten supply roughly 2% of the sample.

Samples from volunteer blood donors who had recovered from COVID-19 were contributed by a second Seattle source. Whole blood was collected in K2EDTA tubes by collaborating institutions according to the institutions' own protocols. For TCRbeta analysis, collaborators shipped samples as frozen whole blood, isolated PBMCs, or DNA extracted from either of those sample types. Sequenced sample: peripheral blood. The rearrangement joined TRBV6-5 to TRBJ2-5; the D gene is possibly TRBD2, with 6 bases matching. The sequence was collected from a man aged 25 to 40 who had recovered from COVID-19. The DNA sequence reads TGTGCCAGCAGCTTTGGGGGAGGCCAAGAGACCCAGTACTTC. Translated, it gives CASSFGGGQETQYF.